This T cell receptor (beta chain) appears in the sequencing data of a study of type 1 and type 2 diabetes patients. Study-wide context: Sequencing for the whole study yielded 15 million to 20 million paired-end reads.

The CDR3 spans 15 residues. Germline V gene data show CDR1 as LGHNA and CDR2 as YSLEER. V was cut by 0 bases and J by 2 bases, with 11 bases left in between. As concerns this clonotype: The antigen is not known.

Overall study findings and caveats: Some HECs seen only in T1D might also appear in more T2D or control samples.

Amplification started from genomic DNA. The TCR beta CDR3 region was amplified using 30 forward and 13 reverse primers. MiXCR, run by TCRdb on the multiplex PCR reads, gives a single entry per CDR3 protein. The sample consists of 250,000 to 300,000 distinct CDR3 sequences, over 45% of them appearing once. The sample taken for sequencing was peripheral blood mononuclear cells (PBMCs). The TCR comes from a man aged 18 to 29 with type 2 diabetes. This sequence joins TRBV4-3 and TRBJ2-7; TRBD1 or TRBD2 may be the D gene (5 bases each). DNA for the CDR3: TGCGCCAGCAGCCAAGATAGGGACGGACCCTACGAGCAGTACTTC. Its protein product is CASSQDRDGPYEQYF.